Each of the 10 T cell receptor beta chains below was sequenced from the same sample in a study of T-cell memory formation after mild COVID-19. TCRdb ran MiXCR on the 5' RACE reads and lists one entry per CDR3 protein. Of some 320,000 distinct CDR3 sequences listed, roughly 15% are singletons. Source material: PBMCs or a T cell subset sorted from them (not recorded which). All receptors derive from a man younger than 35 who had mild COVID-19 (a few samples of this study predate the infection). Cell type and time point are not known.

The chain couples TRBV9 to TRBJ2-7; tentative D call: TRBD2 (5 bases). V was trimmed by 0 bases and J by 3 bases, leaving 13 bases between them. Germline CDR1 is SGDLS and CDR2 is YYNGEE. The CDR3 runs to 15 residues. The CDR3 DNA reads TGTGCCAGCAGCGTAGCATCTAGGAGGAACTACGAGCAGTACTTC. This encodes CASSVASRRNYEQYF. Using reference TRBV9 and TRBJ2-7 for the parts outside the CDR3, the full variable domain is DSGVTQTPKHLITATGQRVTLRCSPRSGDLSVYWYQQSLDQGLQFLIQYYNGEERAKGNILERFSAQQFPDLHSELNLSSLELGDSALYFCASSVASRRNYEQYFGPGTRLTVT.

V gene TRBV9 combines with J gene TRBJ2-5; 10 bases agree with TRBD2. Trimming removed 5 bases from V and 3 bases from J; junction bases left unmatched: 10. CDR1 and CDR2 from the germline V gene are SGDLS and YYNGEE. CDR3 length: 16 amino acids. The DNA for the CDR3 is TGTGCCAGCAGTCTTTCGGCTAGCGGGGGTAAAGAGACCCAGTACTTC. This encodes CASSLSASGGKETQYF.

The genes are TRBV6-5 and TRBJ2-2; 7 nucleotides line up with TRBD2. The J segment lost 3 bases and the V segment lost 4 bases, leaving 5 bases of the junction unmatched. The CDR3 runs to 15 residues. Per the germline V gene, CDR1 is MNHEY and CDR2 is SVGAGI. CDR3 bases: TGTGCCAGCAGTTCGACTAGCTGGCACACCGGGGAGCTGTTTTTT. As protein: CASSSTSWHTGELFF.

The chain recombines TRBV25-1 with TRBJ1-1; 8 bases agree with TRBD1. V shed 4 bases, J shed 4 bases, and the junction held 5 bases outside the gene matches. The germline V gene has CDR1 MGHDK and CDR2 SYGVNS. This CDR3 is built from 14 residues. The chain's CDR3 is CASSVDRGGTEAFF. The DNA of the CDR3 is TGTGCCAGCAGTGTCGACAGGGGCGGCACTGAAGCTTTCTTT.

This clonotype has a handful of counts. This sequence joins TRBV9 and TRBJ1-1; a possible D gene is TRBD1 (5 bases). Trimming removed 1 base from V and 9 bases from J, with 10 bases in between. Germline CDR1 is SGDLS and CDR2 is YYNGEE. The CDR3 runs to 12 residues. The CDR3 here is CASSVQQEKAFF. CDR3 DNA: TGTGCCAGCAGCGTACAACAGGAAAAAGCTTTCTTT.

This clonotype was recorded a few times. The genes are TRBV6-2 or TRBV6-3 and TRBJ2-3; D perhaps matches TRBD2 (5 bases). The CDR3 covers 15 residues. The V and J ends lost 0 bases and 0 bases respectively, with 7 bases between them. Germline V lookup: CDR1 MNHEY, CDR2 SVGEGT. The CDR3 loop is CASSYSGISTDTQYF. CDR3 sequence (DNA): TGTGCCAGCAGTTACTCCGGGATTAGCACAGATACGCAGTATTTT.

The sample holds a few counts of this clonotype. V and J are TRBV28 and TRBJ2-1; tentative D call: TRBD2 (6 bases). V was pared by 3 bases and J by 2 bases, with 11 bases between. CDR3 length: 15 amino acids. The germline V gene has CDR1 MDHEN and CDR2 SYDVKM. CDR3 DNA: TGTGCCAGCAGTTTCCGGCTAGCGACCTACAATGAGCAGTTCTTC. This translates into CASSFRLATYNEQFF.

This clonotype has only a few counts. The gene calls are TRBV20-1 and TRBJ2-5; 9 nucleotides match TRBD1. In germline, CDR1 is DFQATT, CDR2 SNEGSKA (reference sequence). This CDR3 region has 13 residues. J was trimmed by 5 bases and V by 3 bases; bases with no gene match: 4. DNA for the CDR3: TGCAGTGCTAGGGACAGGGGAGGGGAGACCCAGTACTTC. It is translated as CSARDRGGETQYF.

This rearrangement joins TRBV5-1 to TRBJ1-4, with 9 bases that match TRBD1. The ends lost 4 bases at V and 8 bases at J; junction bases unmatched: 9. CDR3 length equals 15 residues. CDR1 SGHRS and CDR2 YFSETQ come from the germline V gene. The CDR3 spells CASSRSQGANEKLFF. The CDR3 DNA follows: TGCGCCAGCAGCCGATCACAGGGGGCCAACGAAAAACTGTTTTTT.

V is TRBV11-2 and J is TRBJ2-3; 10 bases align to TRBD2. Germline CDR1 SGHAT, CDR2 FQNNGV. The V and J ends lost 3 bases and 0 bases, in that order; junction bases with no gene match: 3. The CDR3 loop spans 16 amino acids. The CDR3 nucleotides are TGTGCCAGCAGCTTGGGACTAGCGCCTAGCACAGATACGCAGTATTTT. Its protein product is CASSLGLAPSTDTQYF.